This T cell receptor (beta chain) emerged from a study of CD8 T cells in Susac syndrome. The CD8+ and CD4+ T cells were isolated magnetically using a negative isolation approach, whereas the TEMRA cells were enriched by FACS. When the RNA was reverse transcribed, random hexamers were used with an input of roughly 0.5 to 1 ug. The authors amplified TCR beta CDR3 across 54 Vbeta and 13 Jbeta using immunoSEQ multiplex PCR. TCRdb processed the immunoSEQ multiplex PCR reads anew with MiXCR; each CDR3 protein has one entry. The data contain around 180,000 distinct CDR3 sequences, roughly 95% of them seen just once; the ten biggest clones take up 0.093%. The germline V and J ends were trimmed by 8 bases and 0 bases, with 11 bases remaining between them. Per germline, CDR1 GTSNPN and CDR2 SVGIG (reference sequence). The CDR3 is made up of 14 amino acids.

The sequence derives from a human donor with multiple sclerosis. V is TRBV30 and J is TRBJ2-6; D is uncertain. The sequencing input was CD4+ T cells from PBMCs. The CDR3 region is CARGRNSGANVLTF. The CDR3 DNA follows: TGTGCCCGCGGACGGAACTCTGGGGCCAACGTCCTGACTTTC.